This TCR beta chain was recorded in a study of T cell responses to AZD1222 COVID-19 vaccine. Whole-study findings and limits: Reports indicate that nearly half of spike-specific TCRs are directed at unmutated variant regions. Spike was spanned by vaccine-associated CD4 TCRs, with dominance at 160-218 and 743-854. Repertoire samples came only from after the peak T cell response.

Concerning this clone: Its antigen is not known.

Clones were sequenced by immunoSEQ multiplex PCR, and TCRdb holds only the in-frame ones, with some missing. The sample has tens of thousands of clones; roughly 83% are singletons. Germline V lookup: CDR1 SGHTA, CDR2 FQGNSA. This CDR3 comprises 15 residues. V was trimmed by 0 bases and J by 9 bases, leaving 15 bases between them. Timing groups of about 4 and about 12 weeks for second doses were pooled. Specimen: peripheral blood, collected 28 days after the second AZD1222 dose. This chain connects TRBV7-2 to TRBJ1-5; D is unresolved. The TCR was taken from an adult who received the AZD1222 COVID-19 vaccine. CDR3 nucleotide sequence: TGTGCCAGCAGCTTAGCTGGCCCCACTAAGATGCCCCAGCATTTT. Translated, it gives CASSLAGPTKMPQHF.